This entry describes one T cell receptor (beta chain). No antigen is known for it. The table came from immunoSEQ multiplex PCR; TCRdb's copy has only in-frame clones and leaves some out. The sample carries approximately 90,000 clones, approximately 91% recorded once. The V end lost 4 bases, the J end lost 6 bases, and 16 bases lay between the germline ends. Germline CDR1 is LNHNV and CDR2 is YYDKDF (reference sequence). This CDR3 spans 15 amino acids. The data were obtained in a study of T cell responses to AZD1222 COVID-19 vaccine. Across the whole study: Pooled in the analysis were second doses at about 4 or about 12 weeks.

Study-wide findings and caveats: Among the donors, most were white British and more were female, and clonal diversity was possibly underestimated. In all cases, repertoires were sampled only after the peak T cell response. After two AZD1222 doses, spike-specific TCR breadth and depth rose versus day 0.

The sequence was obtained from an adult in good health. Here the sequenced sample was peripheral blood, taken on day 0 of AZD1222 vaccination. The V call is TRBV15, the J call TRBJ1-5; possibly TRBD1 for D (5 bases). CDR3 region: CATSNPHRGSQPQHF. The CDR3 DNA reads TGTGCCACCAGCAATCCCCATAGGGGAAGTCAGCCCCAGCATTTT.